A selection of T cell receptor beta chains follows, all from one sample in a study of blood T cell repertoires in COVID-19. The table came from immunoSEQ multiplex PCR; TCRdb's copy has only in-frame clones and leaves some out. The profile shows under 350,000 clones, approximately 90% of them singletons. Sample: peripheral blood. Receptors were obtained from a man aged 40-55 years with acute or convalescent COVID-19. CDR3s include the opening cysteine and the closing phenylalanine or tryptophan. Fields, in order: D gene, clone size, J gene, V gene, CDR3 protein, CDR3 DNA. D genes are given only for firm matches. Size is omitted from some rows. Given values are once, few, many or a class for expanded clones.

D gene: TRBD1; clone size: .; J gene: TRBJ2-7; V gene: TRBV5-4; CDR3 protein: CASSPGTGNKDEQYF; CDR3 DNA: TGTGCCAGCAGCCCGGGGACAGGGAACAAAGACGAGCAGTACTTC
D gene: .; clone size: .; J gene: TRBJ1-1; V gene: TRBV11-2; CDR3 protein: CASSLIGRVKGEAFF; CDR3 DNA: TGTGCCAGCAGCTTAATCGGCAGGGTTAAGGGTGAAGCTTTCTTT
D gene: .; clone size: .; J gene: TRBJ1-5; V gene: TRBV19; CDR3 protein: CASSRKGVQGNQPQHF; CDR3 DNA: TGTGCCAGTAGCAGGAAAGGGGTACAGGGCAATCAGCCCCAGCATTTT
D gene: TRBD1; clone size: .; J gene: TRBJ2-7; V gene: TRBV2; CDR3 protein: CASRRARQGIHEQYF; CDR3 DNA: TGTGCCAGCAGGAGGGCGAGACAGGGGATTCACGAGCAGTACTTC
D gene: .; clone size: .; J gene: TRBJ1-5; V gene: TRBV3-1/TRBV3-2; CDR3 protein: CASSQGGQQPQHF; CDR3 DNA: TGTGCCAGCAGCCAAGGAGGGCAGCAGCCCCAGCATTTT
D gene: TRBD1; clone size: .; J gene: TRBJ2-1; V gene: TRBV7-3; CDR3 protein: CASSPGGGNEQFF; CDR3 DNA: TGTGCCAGCAGCCCAGGGGGCGGCAATGAGCAGTTCTTC
D gene: .; clone size: .; J gene: TRBJ1-4; V gene: TRBV2; CDR3 protein: CASSEVSGKLFF; CDR3 DNA: TGTGCCAGCAGTGAAGTGTCAGGAAAACTGTTTTTT
D gene: TRBD1; clone size: .; J gene: TRBJ1-1; V gene: TRBV7-9; CDR3 protein: CASSRGTGEAEAFF; CDR3 DNA: TGTGCCAGCAGCCGAGGTACAGGGGAAGCTGAAGCTTTCTTT
D gene: .; clone size: once; J gene: TRBJ2-3; V gene: TRBV20-1; CDR3 protein: CSASTLDDTQYF; CDR3 DNA: TGCAGTGCTAGTACGCTAGACGATACGCAGTATTTT
D gene: TRBD1; clone size: .; J gene: TRBJ1-2; V gene: TRBV7-9; CDR3 protein: CASSIGTGYGYTF; CDR3 DNA: TGTGCCAGCAGCATCGGGACAGGCTATGGCTACACCTTC
D gene: TRBD2; clone size: .; J gene: TRBJ2-7; V gene: TRBV27; CDR3 protein: CASSPSPAGGYEQYF; CDR3 DNA: TGTGCCAGCAGTCCGAGCCCAGCGGGGGGCTACGAGCAGTACTTC
D gene: TRBD1; clone size: .; J gene: TRBJ1-3; V gene: TRBV5-1; CDR3 protein: CASSPTTGESGNTIYF; CDR3 DNA: TGCGCCAGCAGCCCTACGACAGGGGAATCCGGAAACACCATATATTTT
D gene: .; clone size: .; J gene: TRBJ2-7; V gene: TRBV5-4; CDR3 protein: CASSLRSAYEQYF; CDR3 DNA: TGTGCCAGCAGCCTTCGGAGCGCCTACGAGCAGTACTTC
D gene: .; clone size: .; J gene: TRBJ1-1; V gene: TRBV5-1; CDR3 protein: CASSLDTMNTEAFF; CDR3 DNA: TGCGCCAGCAGCTTGGACACAATGAACACTGAAGCTTTCTTT
D gene: .; clone size: .; J gene: TRBJ1-3; V gene: TRBV3-1/TRBV3-2; CDR3 protein: CASSPSRQLIRNTIYF; CDR3 DNA: TGTGCCAGCAGCCCCTCCAGGCAGTTAATTAGAAACACCATATATTTT
D gene: .; clone size: .; J gene: TRBJ2-2; V gene: TRBV12-3/TRBV12-4; CDR3 protein: CASSLRQGRELFF; CDR3 DNA: TGTGCCAGCAGTTTACGGCAGGGAAGGGAGCTGTTTTTT
D gene: TRBD2; clone size: .; J gene: TRBJ2-5; V gene: TRBV4-2; CDR3 protein: CASSQEGLAGDETQYF; CDR3 DNA: TGTGCCAGCAGCCAAGAGGGACTAGCGGGGGATGAGACCCAGTACTTC
D gene: TRBD1; clone size: .; J gene: TRBJ2-1; V gene: TRBV9; CDR3 protein: CASSQDRGEQFF; CDR3 DNA: TGTGCCAGCAGCCAAGACAGGGGTGAGCAGTTCTTC
D gene: .; clone size: few; J gene: TRBJ1-1; V gene: TRBV5-6; CDR3 protein: CASSFYRGAAEAFF; CDR3 DNA: TGTGCCAGCAGCTTTTATCGGGGGGCCGCTGAAGCTTTCTTT
D gene: .; clone size: .; J gene: TRBJ1-1; V gene: TRBV30; CDR3 protein: CAWSVGSQGKAFF; CDR3 DNA: TGTGCCTGGAGTGTAGGTAGCCAGGGGAAAGCTTTCTTT
D gene: TRBD2; clone size: .; J gene: TRBJ2-1; V gene: TRBV30; CDR3 protein: CAWSVSLAGYNEQFF; CDR3 DNA: TGTGCCTGGAGTGTAAGTCTAGCGGGTTACAATGAGCAGTTCTTC
D gene: .; clone size: .; J gene: TRBJ1-5; V gene: TRBV5-1; CDR3 protein: CASSLDSSNQPQHF; CDR3 DNA: TGCGCCAGCAGCTTGGACAGCTCCAATCAGCCCCAGCATTTT
D gene: TRBD2; clone size: .; J gene: TRBJ2-1; V gene: TRBV23-1; CDR3 protein: CASSQLSPSGGVHNEQFF; CDR3 DNA: TGCGCCAGCAGTCAATTAAGCCCCAGCGGGGGGGTCCACAATGAGCAGTTCTTC
D gene: TRBD1; clone size: .; J gene: TRBJ1-5; V gene: TRBV6-5; CDR3 protein: CASGLLSGQEVHF; CDR3 DNA: TGTGCCAGCGGTTTATTAAGTGGACAGGAGGTGCATTTT
D gene: TRBD1; clone size: .; J gene: TRBJ2-7; V gene: TRBV5-4; CDR3 protein: CASSFRTGQIAVEYF; CDR3 DNA: TGTGCCAGCAGCTTCCGGACAGGGCAGATAGCAGTTGAGTACTTC
D gene: .; clone size: .; J gene: TRBJ2-5; V gene: TRBV7-9; CDR3 protein: CASSFEASNQGTQYF; CDR3 DNA: TGTGCCAGCAGCTTTGAGGCTTCCAATCAGGGGACCCAGTACTTC
D gene: TRBD2; clone size: .; J gene: TRBJ2-1; V gene: TRBV5-4; CDR3 protein: CASSSSGSSYNEQFF; CDR3 DNA: TGTGCCAGCAGCTCTAGCGGCAGCTCCTACAATGAGCAGTTCTTC
D gene: TRBD2; clone size: .; J gene: TRBJ2-3; V gene: TRBV6-1; CDR3 protein: CASSESGASTDTQYF; CDR3 DNA: TGTGCCAGCAGTGAAAGCGGGGCCAGCACAGATACGCAGTATTTT
D gene: TRBD1; clone size: .; J gene: TRBJ2-3; V gene: TRBV12-5; CDR3 protein: CASGMGQGKDTQYF; CDR3 DNA: TGTGCTAGTGGTATGGGACAGGGGAAGGATACGCAGTATTTT
D gene: .; clone size: .; J gene: TRBJ2-3; V gene: TRBV11-2; CDR3 protein: CASSKDGTRGQYF; CDR3 DNA: TGTGCCAGCAGCAAAGACGGGACAAGGGGGCAGTATTTT
D gene: TRBD1; clone size: .; J gene: TRBJ1-2; V gene: TRBV28; CDR3 protein: CASSLRGRGQDYGYTF; CDR3 DNA: TGTGCCAGCAGCTTACGAGGCAGGGGGCAGGACTATGGCTACACCTTC
D gene: .; clone size: .; J gene: TRBJ1-6; V gene: TRBV7-2; CDR3 protein: CASRQGSYNSPLHF; CDR3 DNA: TGTGCCAGCAGACAGGGTTCCTATAATTCACCCCTCCACTTT
D gene: .; clone size: .; J gene: TRBJ1-2; V gene: TRBV20-1; CDR3 protein: CSASVHTNYGYTF; CDR3 DNA: TGCAGTGCTAGTGTCCACACTAACTATGGCTACACCTTC
D gene: .; clone size: .; J gene: TRBJ2-2; V gene: TRBV11-2; CDR3 protein: CASSPSVARDTGELFF; CDR3 DNA: TGTGCCAGCAGCCCGTCCGTGGCCAGGGACACCGGGGAGCTGTTTTTT
D gene: .; clone size: once; J gene: TRBJ1-2; V gene: TRBV18; CDR3 protein: CASSQTAGDYGYTF; CDR3 DNA: TGTGCCAGCTCGCAGACAGCTGGCGACTATGGCTACACCTTC
D gene: TRBD2; clone size: .; J gene: TRBJ2-6; V gene: TRBV4-2; CDR3 protein: CASSPSGGSGANVLTF; CDR3 DNA: TGTGCCAGCAGCCCGTCGGGGGGGTCTGGGGCCAACGTCCTGACTTTC
D gene: TRBD1; clone size: .; J gene: TRBJ2-4; V gene: TRBV30; CDR3 protein: CAWRTPPGQGPNIQYF; CDR3 DNA: TGTGCCTGGAGGACCCCTCCGGGACAGGGTCCAAACATTCAGTACTTC
D gene: TRBD1; clone size: .; J gene: TRBJ1-3; V gene: TRBV4-1; CDR3 protein: CASSERQGPRNTIYF; CDR3 DNA: TGCGCCAGCAGCGAACGACAGGGCCCTCGAAACACCATATATTTT
D gene: .; clone size: .; J gene: TRBJ2-3; V gene: TRBV6-5; CDR3 protein: CASRSRADTQYF; CDR3 DNA: TGTGCCAGCAGGTCACGGGCAGATACGCAGTATTTT
D gene: .; clone size: .; J gene: TRBJ1-5; V gene: TRBV30; CDR3 protein: CAWGHRVRNQPQHF; CDR3 DNA: TGTGCCTGGGGCCACAGGGTTCGCAATCAGCCCCAGCATTTT
D gene: .; clone size: .; J gene: TRBJ1-6; V gene: TRBV11-2; CDR3 protein: CASSPLQTSSYNSPLHF; CDR3 DNA: TGTGCCAGCAGCCCCTTACAGACGAGCTCCTATAATTCACCCCTCCACTTT
D gene: TRBD1; clone size: .; J gene: TRBJ2-5; V gene: TRBV12-3/TRBV12-4; CDR3 protein: CASSLDRETQYF; CDR3 DNA: TGTGCCAGCAGCCTGGACAGGGAGACCCAGTACTTC
D gene: .; clone size: .; J gene: TRBJ1-1; V gene: TRBV11-2; CDR3 protein: CASSQRFRAFF; CDR3 DNA: TGTGCCAGCAGCCAGAGGTTTCGGGCTTTCTTT
D gene: .; clone size: .; J gene: TRBJ1-6; V gene: TRBV5-6; CDR3 protein: CASSLASVSPLHF; CDR3 DNA: TGTGCCAGCAGCTTGGCCTCAGTTTCACCCCTCCACTTT
D gene: TRBD1; clone size: .; J gene: TRBJ1-1; V gene: TRBV5-8; CDR3 protein: CASSWDRMNTEAFF; CDR3 DNA: TGTGCCAGCAGCTGGGACAGGATGAACACTGAAGCTTTCTTT
D gene: .; clone size: .; J gene: TRBJ2-3; V gene: TRBV3-1/TRBV3-2; CDR3 protein: CASSQNGKAADTQYF; CDR3 DNA: TGTGCCAGCAGCCAAAATGGGAAAGCGGCAGATACGCAGTATTTT
D gene: TRBD1; clone size: few; J gene: TRBJ2-7; V gene: TRBV6-5; CDR3 protein: CASSYSGTGSSYEQYF; CDR3 DNA: TGTGCCAGCAGTTACTCGGGGACAGGGTCGTCCTACGAGCAGTACTTC
D gene: .; clone size: few; J gene: TRBJ1-6; V gene: TRBV3-1/TRBV3-2; CDR3 protein: CASSQGEGSYNSPLHF; CDR3 DNA: TGTGCCAGCAGCCAAGGAGAGGGCTCCTATAATTCACCCCTCCACTTT
D gene: .; clone size: .; J gene: TRBJ2-7; V gene: TRBV2; CDR3 protein: CASIQDISYEQYF; CDR3 DNA: TGTGCCAGCATCCAGGACATTAGCTACGAGCAGTACTTC
D gene: TRBD1; clone size: .; J gene: TRBJ2-1; V gene: TRBV5-1; CDR3 protein: CASSLSGQGTYNEQFF; CDR3 DNA: TGCGCCAGCAGCTTAAGCGGACAGGGGACGTACAATGAGCAGTTCTTC
D gene: .; clone size: .; J gene: TRBJ2-3; V gene: TRBV5-6; CDR3 protein: CASYLEGASTDTQYF; CDR3 DNA: TGTGCCAGCTACCTGGAGGGGGCAAGCACAGATACGCAGTATTTT
D gene: .; clone size: .; J gene: TRBJ1-1; V gene: TRBV21-1; CDR3 protein: CASSKGTGPPTDAEAFF; CDR3 DNA: TGTGCCAGCAGCAAAGGGACAGGGCCCCCCACGGATGCTGAAGCTTTCTTT
D gene: TRBD1; clone size: .; J gene: TRBJ1-1; V gene: TRBV5-6; CDR3 protein: CASSPGGQGRVYAFF; CDR3 DNA: TGTGCCAGCAGCCCAGGAGGACAGGGCAGAGTGTATGCTTTCTTT
D gene: .; clone size: .; J gene: TRBJ1-5; V gene: TRBV18; CDR3 protein: CASSLTGYSNQPQHF; CDR3 DNA: TGTGCCAGCTCACTCACAGGCTATAGCAATCAGCCCCAGCATTTT
D gene: .; clone size: .; J gene: TRBJ1-1; V gene: TRBV7-2; CDR3 protein: CASSLQGSAEAFF; CDR3 DNA: TGTGCCAGCAGCTTGCAGGGAAGCGCTGAAGCTTTCTTT